This paragraph reports one T cell receptor beta chain. As yet, its antigen is unknown. The data are from a study of cytomegalovirus exposure and HLA in healthy donors. Study observations and caveats: Listed as cytomegalovirus-associated were 164 TCR beta chains. Confirmation in vitro established that a few CMV-associated chains were specific for CMV antigens. There were some public TCRs occurring in many donors, but most TCR sequences were rare.

These donors were members of the approximately 120-subject validation cohort, a group separate from the approximately 680-subject first cohort. TCRdb's table, derived via immunoSEQ multiplex PCR, lists solely in-frame clones and lacks some. The top ten clones hold roughly 1.4% of a sample with tens of thousands of clones, 94% of them seen once. This CDR3 contains 13 residues. Material: PBMCs. This chain uses TRBV21-1 with TRBJ2-5; the table's D call, TRBD1, was not checked against the DNA. TRBV21-1 corresponds to a pseudogene. This TCR derives from a man younger than 35 in good health and CMV-seropositive. The CDR3 DNA sequence: TGTGCCAGCAGCAAAGAAACCAGGGGGGCCCAGTACTTC. Translation: CASSKETRGAQYF.